The source of this T cell receptor (beta chain) is a study of shared clonotypes between healthy human individuals. Worth noting for this clone: Antigen specificity is unknown.

Assay: immunoSEQ multiplex PCR; the TCRdb copy retains only in-frame clones and omits some. This sample has roughly 1.5 million clones, with 95% to 99% found just once. Findings of the study overall: Non-shared clonotypes showed lower generation probabilities than clonotypes common to all four donors.

The CDR3 extends over 15 amino acids. Trimming removed 4 bases from V and 0 bases from J; junction bases left unmatched: 6. The V gene's germline CDR1 is MNHEY and CDR2 SMNVEV (reference sequence). The chain is built from TRBV27 and TRBJ2-7; 7 bases line up with TRBD1. Sequenced: naive CD4+ T cells sorted from blood. Subset in this sample: CD45RA+ positively selected. The receptor was isolated from a man aged 30-40 years in good health. The CDR3 nucleotides are TGTGCCAGCAGTTCCACCGGGACAGCCTCCTACGAGCAGTACTTC. Its protein is CASSSTGTASYEQYF.